This TCR beta chain appears in the sequencing data of a study of T-cell reconstitution after alpha-beta-depleted transplantation in children. Whole-study results and caveats: When one year had passed after transplant, most T-cell counts and diversity came from newly produced T cells. About two months after transplant, alpha-beta T cells reportedly came from several hundred expanded graft clones. Some patients' high day-60 TCRbeta diversity was traced to surviving recipient T cells and thymic progenitors.

This sample's TCRbeta library carried unique molecular identifier barcodes. Each CDR3 protein gets one entry after TCRdb re-called the PCR reads with MiXCR. The sample has a few hundred thousand distinct CDR3 sequences, 13% seen once. This clonotype occurred many times. Its cognate antigen is unknown. This TCR derives from a male patient younger than 18 who had a stem cell transplant for acute myeloid leukemia, so the T cells may come from the graft donor. This sample comprised PBMCs, mostly from graft donor cells, obtained 360 days after TCRalphabeta/CD19-depleted stem cell transplant.

CDR3 DNA sequence: TGTGCCAGTAGTATAGACGGACAGGGGGGCACTGAAGCTTTCTTT. It codes for CASSIDGQGGTEAFF. This rearrangement joins TRBV19 to TRBJ1-1, with 10 bases lining up with TRBD1. Germline values: CDR1 LNHDA, CDR2 SQIVND (reference sequence). The CDR3 is made up of 15 amino acids. J was trimmed by 4 bases and V by 0 bases; bases with no gene match: 2.